This T cell receptor (beta chain) was recovered during a study of T cell repertoires in cytomegalovirus infection. Whole-study context: Well-studied HLA-B-restricted CMV epitopes were used in the study alongside recently identified HLA-C-restricted ones. In public TCR beta signatures, there were indications of both CMV infection and matching HLA type.

From the reads, TCRdb called clonotypes with MiXCR, one entry per CDR3 protein. The sample consists of hundreds of thousands of distinct CDR3 sequences, 30% to 40% of them appearing once. About this clonotype itself: Its matching antigen is unknown.

CDR1 LNHDA and CDR2 SQIVND come from the germline V gene (reference sequence). This CDR3 has 15 amino acids. The germline V and J ends were trimmed by 9 bases and 3 bases, with 18 bases remaining between them. This sample comprised cultured PBMCs, obtained from culture after CMV antigen stimulation. The TCR originated in a human donor in good health (CMV status not recorded). Some clones in this sample may be carry-over from other donors' samples. The chain is built from TRBV19 and TRBJ1-5; a weak D match, TRBD1 (6 bases). The CDR3 loop is CASQYSGQNNQPQHF. Here the CDR3 DNA reads TGTGCCAGCCAATATTCCGGACAGAACAATCAGCCCCAGCATTTT.